What follows are 7 T cell receptor beta chains derived from one specimen sequenced in a study of cytomegalovirus exposure and HLA in healthy donors. PCR primers comprised 60 Vbeta and 13 Jbeta primers. TCRdb keeps only in-frame clones here, not all; method: immunoSEQ multiplex PCR. Of about 98,000 clones listed, under 75% are singletons. Sequences were obtained from PBMCs. All receptors derive from a man aged 50 to 59 in good health and CMV-seronegative.

This chain joins TRBV7-2 and TRBJ2-7; D may be TRBD1 (5 bases). The CDR3 runs 13 residues. Germline lookup yields CDR1 SGHTA and CDR2 FQGNSA. V gave up 1 base and J gave up 3 bases, with 7 bases separating them. The CDR3 coding sequence is TGTGCCAGCAGCTTAGACAGGCGCTACGAGCAGTACTTC. The encoded protein is CASSLDRRYEQYF.

This chain uses TRBV27 with TRBJ1-1; 12 bases fit TRBD1. From germline, CDR1 is MNHEY and CDR2 SMNVEV (reference sequence). This CDR3 contains 14 residues. Germline trimming cut 6 bases from V and 9 bases from J; bases unmatched to any gene: 8. CDR3 sequence (DNA): TGTGCCAGCAGCTACCGGGACAGGGGGCTCCAAGCTTTCTTT. Protein sequence: CASSYRDRGLQAFF.

The CDR3 coding sequence is TGTGCCAGCTCAGCCGGGACAGCTGGAAACACCATATATTTT. Amino acid sequence: CASSAGTAGNTIYF. The chain joins TRBV6-6 to TRBJ1-3; 7 bases align to TRBD1. Germline CDR1 reads MNHNY; CDR2 reads SVGAGI (reference sequence). V shed 8 bases, J shed 2 bases, and the junction held 6 bases outside the gene matches. The CDR3 runs to 14 residues.

This chain joins TRBV28 and TRBJ1-1; TRBD1 might be the D (6 bases). CDR1 MDHEN and CDR2 SYDVKM come from the germline V gene. V shed 6 bases and J shed 5 bases, with 19 bases lying between them. The CDR3 covers 15 residues. The CDR3 region is CASRSTGSVETEAFF. The CDR3 DNA sequence: TGTGCCAGCAGATCCACAGGGTCGGTCGAGACTGAAGCTTTCTTT.

This clone was detected only a few times. The rearrangement joins TRBV28 to TRBJ2-7, with 7 bases aligning to TRBD1. The CDR3 is 14 residues long. The V segment lost 4 bases and the J segment 1 base; nucleotides outside the gene matches: 4. CDR1 is MDHEN and CDR2 is SYDVKM in the germline V gene. Here the CDR3 reads CASSYPGQSYEQYF. The DNA for the CDR3 is TGTGCCAGCAGTTACCCGGGACAGTCCTACGAGCAGTACTTC.

This clone was counted a single time. The rearrangement joins TRBV2 to TRBJ1-5; weak D call: TRBD1 (6 bases). Germline lookup yields CDR1 SNHLY and CDR2 FYNNEI. The CDR3 contains 13 residues. Trimming pared 6 bases from V and 7 bases from J, leaving 13 bases between. CDR3 nucleotides: TGTGCCAGCAGCCCAGGGGTTGACCAGCCCCAGCATTTT. This translates into CASSPGVDQPQHF.

V usage is TRBV19 and J usage is TRBJ2-3; 7 nucleotides align to TRBD1. Germline CDR1 LNHDA, CDR2 SQIVND (reference sequence). Unmatched junction bases numbered 4, after V lost 4 bases and J lost 3 bases. The CDR3 is made up of 14 amino acids. CDR3 protein: CASSKDRATDTQYF. CDR3 coding DNA: TGTGCCAGTAGTAAAGACAGGGCGACAGATACGCAGTATTTT. Filled out from reference TRBV19 and TRBJ2-3, the complete variable domain reads DGGITQSPKYLFRKEGQNVTLSCEQNLNHDAMYWYRQDPGQGLRLIYYSQIVNDFQKGDIAEGYSVSREKKESFPLTVTSAQKNPTAFYLCASSKDRATDTQYFGPGTRLTVL.